What follows is one T cell receptor (beta chain) and its context. This record belongs to a study of blood T cell repertoires in COVID-19. Assay: immunoSEQ multiplex PCR; the TCRdb copy retains only in-frame clones and omits some. Found here are a few hundred thousand clones, about 89% of them singletons; the top ten hold approximately 1.3%. This CDR3 region has 14 residues. Germline V gene data show CDR1 as MNHEY and CDR2 as SVGAGI. Between the trimmed V and J ends, which lost 5 bases and 3 bases, there was a span of 13 bases. This sequence joins TRBV6-5 and TRBJ1-1; D may be TRBD1 (6 bases). This clonotype was obtained from a man aged 25 to 40 who had recovered from COVID-19. Sequenced: PBMCs or T cells enriched from blood (not recorded which). CDR3 amino acids: CASSPWGGHTEAFF. In nucleotides, the CDR3 is TGTGCCAGCAGTCCCTGGGGGGGGCACACTGAAGCTTTCTTT.